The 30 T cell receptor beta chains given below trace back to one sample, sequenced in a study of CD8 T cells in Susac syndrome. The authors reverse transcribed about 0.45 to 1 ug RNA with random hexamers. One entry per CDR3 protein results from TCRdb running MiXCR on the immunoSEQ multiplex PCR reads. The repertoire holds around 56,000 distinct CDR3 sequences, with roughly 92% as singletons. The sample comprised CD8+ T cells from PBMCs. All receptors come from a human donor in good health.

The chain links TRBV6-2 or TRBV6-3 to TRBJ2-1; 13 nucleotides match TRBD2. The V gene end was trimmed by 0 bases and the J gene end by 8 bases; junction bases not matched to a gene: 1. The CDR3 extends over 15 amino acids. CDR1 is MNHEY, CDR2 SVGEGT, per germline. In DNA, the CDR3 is TGTGCCAGCAGTTACTCACTAGCGGGGGGGCATGAGCAGTTCTTC. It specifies CASSYSLAGGHEQFF.

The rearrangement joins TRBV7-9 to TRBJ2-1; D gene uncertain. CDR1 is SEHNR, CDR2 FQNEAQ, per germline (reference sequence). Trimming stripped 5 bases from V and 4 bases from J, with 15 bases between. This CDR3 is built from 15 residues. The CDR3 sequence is CASSPLGTSYNEQFF. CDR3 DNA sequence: TGTGCCAGCAGCCCTTTGGGCACAAGTTACAATGAGCAGTTCTTC.

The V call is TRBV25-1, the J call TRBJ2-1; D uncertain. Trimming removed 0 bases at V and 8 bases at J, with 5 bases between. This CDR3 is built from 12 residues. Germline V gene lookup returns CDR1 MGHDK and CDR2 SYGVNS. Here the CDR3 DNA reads TGTGCCAGCAGTGAATATGGAGATGAGCAGTTCTTC. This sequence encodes CASSEYGDEQFF.

CDR3 protein: CASSGDRGPYEQYF. The CDR3 nucleotides are TGTGCCAGCAGTGGGGACAGGGGACCCTACGAGCAGTACTTC. The chain joins TRBV11-3 to TRBJ2-7; 10 bases match TRBD1. The CDR3 extends over 14 amino acids. V lost 6 bases to trimming and J lost 2 bases; unmatched junction nucleotides: 4. Germline loops: CDR1 SGHNT, CDR2 YENEEA.

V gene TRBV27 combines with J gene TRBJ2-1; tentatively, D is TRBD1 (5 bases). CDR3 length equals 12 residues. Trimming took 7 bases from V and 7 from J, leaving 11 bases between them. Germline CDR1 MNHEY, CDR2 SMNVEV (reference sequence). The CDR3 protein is CASNSQGNEQFF. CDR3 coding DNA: TGTGCCAGCAATTCGCAGGGTAATGAGCAGTTCTTC.

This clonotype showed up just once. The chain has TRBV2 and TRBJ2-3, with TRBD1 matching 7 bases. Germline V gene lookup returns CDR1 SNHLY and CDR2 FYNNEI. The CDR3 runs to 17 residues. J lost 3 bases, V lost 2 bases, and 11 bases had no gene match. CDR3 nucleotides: TGTGCCAGCAGTGAACCCACGACAGGGTCCTTAACAGATACGCAGTATTTT. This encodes CASSEPTTGSLTDTQYF.

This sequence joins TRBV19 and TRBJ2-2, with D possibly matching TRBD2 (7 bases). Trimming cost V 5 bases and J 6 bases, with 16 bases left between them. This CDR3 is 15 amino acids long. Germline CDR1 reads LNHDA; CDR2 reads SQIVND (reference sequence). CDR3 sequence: CASSPEGGAAGELFF. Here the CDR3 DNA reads TGTGCCAGTAGTCCCGAAGGGGGGGCCGCCGGGGAGCTGTTTTTT. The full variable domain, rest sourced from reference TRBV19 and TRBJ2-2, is DGGITQSPKYLFRKEGQNVTLSCEQNLNHDAMYWYRQDPGQGLRLIYYSQIVNDFQKGDIAEGYSVSREKKESFPLTVTSAQKNPTAFYLCASSPEGGAAGELFFGEGSRLTVL.

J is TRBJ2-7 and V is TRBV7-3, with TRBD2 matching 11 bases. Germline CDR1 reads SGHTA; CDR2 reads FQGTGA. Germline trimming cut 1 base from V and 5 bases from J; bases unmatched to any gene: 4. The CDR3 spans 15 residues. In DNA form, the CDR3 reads TGTGCCAGCAGCTTAATGGCTAGCGGGGGGAACGAGCAGTACTTC. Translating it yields CASSLMASGGNEQYF.

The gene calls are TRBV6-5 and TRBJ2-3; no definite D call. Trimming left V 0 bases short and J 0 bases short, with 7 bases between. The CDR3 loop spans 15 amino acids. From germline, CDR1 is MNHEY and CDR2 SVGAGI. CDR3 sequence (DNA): TGTGCCAGCAGTTACTCACTGGGGAGCACAGATACGCAGTATTTT. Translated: CASSYSLGSTDTQYF.

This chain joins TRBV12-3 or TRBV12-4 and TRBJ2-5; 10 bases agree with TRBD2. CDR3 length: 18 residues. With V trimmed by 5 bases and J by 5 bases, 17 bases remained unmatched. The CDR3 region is CASSPAVAGGRVGETQYF. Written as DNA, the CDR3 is TGTGCCAGCAGTCCCGCCGTAGCGGGGGGCAGGGTTGGGGAGACCCAGTACTTC.

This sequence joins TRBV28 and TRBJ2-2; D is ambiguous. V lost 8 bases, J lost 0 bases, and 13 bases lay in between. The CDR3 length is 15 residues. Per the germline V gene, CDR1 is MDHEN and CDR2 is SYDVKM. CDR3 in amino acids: CASRPTDANTGELFF. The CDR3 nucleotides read TGTGCCAGCCGGCCGACGGATGCGAACACCGGGGAGCTGTTTTTT.

The CDR3: CASSLDRGMTEAFF. The CDR3 region has the DNA TGTGCCAGCAGCTTGGACAGGGGGATGACTGAAGCTTTCTTT. The V call is TRBV5-4, the J call TRBJ1-1; 8 bases agree with TRBD1. The CDR3 extends over 14 amino acids. With V trimmed by 0 bases and J by 5 bases, 3 bases remained unmatched. Germline V gene data show CDR1 as SGHNT and CDR2 as YYREEE (reference sequence).

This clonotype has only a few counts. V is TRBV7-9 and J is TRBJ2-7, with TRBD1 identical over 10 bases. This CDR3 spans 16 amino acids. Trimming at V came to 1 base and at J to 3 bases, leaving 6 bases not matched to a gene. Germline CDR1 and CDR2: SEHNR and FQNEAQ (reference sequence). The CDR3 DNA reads TGTGCCAGCAGCTTAGGTGGAGGACAGGGGGACTACGAGCAGTACTTC. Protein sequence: CASSLGGGQGDYEQYF.

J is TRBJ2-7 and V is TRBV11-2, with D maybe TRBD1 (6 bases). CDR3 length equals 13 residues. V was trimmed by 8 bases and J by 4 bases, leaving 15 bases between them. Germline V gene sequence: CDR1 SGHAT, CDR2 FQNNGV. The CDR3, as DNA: TGTGCCAGCGGGTACGACAGGACTTACGAGCAGTACTTC. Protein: CASGYDRTYEQYF.

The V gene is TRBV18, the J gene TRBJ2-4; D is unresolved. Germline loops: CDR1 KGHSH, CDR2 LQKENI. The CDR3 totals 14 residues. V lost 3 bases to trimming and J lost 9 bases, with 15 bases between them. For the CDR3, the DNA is TGTGCCAGCTCACCCGAAAATGTCGGTGGCATTCAGTACTTC. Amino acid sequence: CASSPENVGGIQYF.

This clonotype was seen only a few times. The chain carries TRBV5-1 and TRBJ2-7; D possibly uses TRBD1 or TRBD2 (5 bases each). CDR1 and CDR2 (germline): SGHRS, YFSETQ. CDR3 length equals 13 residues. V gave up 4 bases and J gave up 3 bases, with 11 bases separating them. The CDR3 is CASSPGGHYEQYF. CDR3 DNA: TGCGCCAGCAGCCCCGGAGGACACTACGAGCAGTACTTC.

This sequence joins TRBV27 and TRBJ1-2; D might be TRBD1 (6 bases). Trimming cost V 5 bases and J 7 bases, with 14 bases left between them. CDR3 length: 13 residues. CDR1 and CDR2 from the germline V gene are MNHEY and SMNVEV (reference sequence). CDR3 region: CASSGRGVGGYTF. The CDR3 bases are TGTGCCAGCAGTGGCAGGGGAGTAGGTGGCTACACCTTC.

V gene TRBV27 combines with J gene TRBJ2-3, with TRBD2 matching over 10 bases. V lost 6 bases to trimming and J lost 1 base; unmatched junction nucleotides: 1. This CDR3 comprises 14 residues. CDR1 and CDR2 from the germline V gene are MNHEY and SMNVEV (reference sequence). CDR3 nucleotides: TGTGCCAGCAGCGGACTAGCGGGCACAGATACGCAGTATTTT. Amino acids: CASSGLAGTDTQYF.

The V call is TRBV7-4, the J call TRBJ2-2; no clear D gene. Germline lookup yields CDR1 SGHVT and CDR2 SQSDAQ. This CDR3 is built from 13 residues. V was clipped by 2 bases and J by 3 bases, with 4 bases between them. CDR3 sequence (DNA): TGTGCCAGCAGCTTAAGGGACACCGGGGAGCTGTTTTTT. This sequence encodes CASSLRDTGELFF.

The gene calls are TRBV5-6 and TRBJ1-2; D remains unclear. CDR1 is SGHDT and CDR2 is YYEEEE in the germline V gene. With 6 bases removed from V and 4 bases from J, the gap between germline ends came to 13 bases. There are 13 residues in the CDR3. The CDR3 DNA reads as TGTGCCAGCACCGACCAGACCCCCTATGGCTACACCTTC. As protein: CASTDQTPYGYTF.

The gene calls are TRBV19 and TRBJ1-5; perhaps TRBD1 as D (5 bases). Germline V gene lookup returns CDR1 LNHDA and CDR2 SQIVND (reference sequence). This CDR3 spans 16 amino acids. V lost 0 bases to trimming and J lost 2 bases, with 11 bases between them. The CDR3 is CASSIDWGGGNQPQHF. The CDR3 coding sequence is TGTGCCAGTAGTATAGATTGGGGGGGAGGCAATCAGCCCCAGCATTTT. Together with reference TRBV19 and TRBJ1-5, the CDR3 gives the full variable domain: DGGITQSPKYLFRKEGQNVTLSCEQNLNHDAMYWYRQDPGQGLRLIYYSQIVNDFQKGDIAEGYSVSREKKESFPLTVTSAQKNPTAFYLCASSIDWGGGNQPQHFGDGTRLSIL.

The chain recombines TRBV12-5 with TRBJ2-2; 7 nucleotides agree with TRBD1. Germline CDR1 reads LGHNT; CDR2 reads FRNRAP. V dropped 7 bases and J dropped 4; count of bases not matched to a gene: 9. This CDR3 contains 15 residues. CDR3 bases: TGTGCTAGTGTACCCGGGACAGAGATCACCGGGGAGCTGTTTTTT. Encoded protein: CASVPGTEITGELFF. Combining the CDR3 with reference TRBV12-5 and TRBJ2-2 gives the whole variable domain DARVTQTPRHKVTEMGQEVTMRCQPILGHNTVFWYRQTMMQGLELLAYFRNRAPLDDSGMPKDRFSAEMPDATLATLKIQPSEPRDSAVYFCASVPGTEITGELFFGEGSRLTVL.

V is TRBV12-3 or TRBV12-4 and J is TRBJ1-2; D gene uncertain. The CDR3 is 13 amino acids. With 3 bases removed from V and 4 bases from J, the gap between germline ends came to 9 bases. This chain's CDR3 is CASSFPSRYGYTF. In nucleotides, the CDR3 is TGTGCCAGCAGTTTTCCAAGCCGCTATGGCTACACCTTC.

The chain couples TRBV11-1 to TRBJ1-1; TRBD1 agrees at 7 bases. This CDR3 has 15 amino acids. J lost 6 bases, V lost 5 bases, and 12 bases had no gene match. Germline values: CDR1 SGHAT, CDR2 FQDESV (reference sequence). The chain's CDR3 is CASSLARGGNSEAFF. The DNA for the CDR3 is TGTGCCAGCAGCCTGGCCAGGGGGGGAAACTCTGAAGCTTTCTTT.

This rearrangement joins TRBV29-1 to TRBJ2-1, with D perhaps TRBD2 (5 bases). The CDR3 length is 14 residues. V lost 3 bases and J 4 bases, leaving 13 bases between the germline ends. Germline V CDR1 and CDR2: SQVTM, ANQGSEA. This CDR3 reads CSVERRAEYNEQFF. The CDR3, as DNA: TGCAGCGTTGAGAGGCGGGCTGAATACAATGAGCAGTTCTTC.

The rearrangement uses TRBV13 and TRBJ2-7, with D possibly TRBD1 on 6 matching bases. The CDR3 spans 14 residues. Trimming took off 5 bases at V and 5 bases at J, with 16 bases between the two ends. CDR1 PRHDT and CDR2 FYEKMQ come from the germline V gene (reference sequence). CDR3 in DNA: TGTGCCAGCAGCCCCCGACCCCGGACAGACGAGCAGTACTTC. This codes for CASSPRPRTDEQYF.

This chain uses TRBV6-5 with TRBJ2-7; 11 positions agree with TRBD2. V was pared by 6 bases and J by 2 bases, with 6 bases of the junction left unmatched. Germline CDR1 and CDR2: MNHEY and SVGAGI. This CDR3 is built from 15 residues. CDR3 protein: CASSSLAGAAYEQYF. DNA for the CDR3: TGTGCCAGCAGCTCACTAGCGGGGGCCGCCTACGAGCAGTACTTC.

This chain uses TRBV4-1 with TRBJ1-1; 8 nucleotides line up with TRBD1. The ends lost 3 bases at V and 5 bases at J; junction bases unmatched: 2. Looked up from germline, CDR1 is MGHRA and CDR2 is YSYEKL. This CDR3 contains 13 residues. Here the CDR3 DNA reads TGCGCCAGCAGCCATACAGGGGGGACTGAAGCTTTCTTT. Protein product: CASSHTGGTEAFF.

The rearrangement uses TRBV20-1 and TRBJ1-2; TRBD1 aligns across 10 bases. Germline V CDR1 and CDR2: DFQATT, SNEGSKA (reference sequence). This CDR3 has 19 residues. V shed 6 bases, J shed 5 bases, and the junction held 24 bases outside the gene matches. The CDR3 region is CSAADITTGGPPGEYGYTF. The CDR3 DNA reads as TGCAGTGCCGCCGATATTACGACAGGGGGCCCGCCGGGAGAATATGGCTACACCTTC.

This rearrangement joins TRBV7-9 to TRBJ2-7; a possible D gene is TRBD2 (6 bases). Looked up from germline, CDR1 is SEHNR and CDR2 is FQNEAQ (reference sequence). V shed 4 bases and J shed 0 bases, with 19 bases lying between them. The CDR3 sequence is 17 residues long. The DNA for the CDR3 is TGTGCCAGCAGCTCGGGGGTTGAGGGGTCCCTCTCCTACGAGCAGTACTTC. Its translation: CASSSGVEGSLSYEQYF.